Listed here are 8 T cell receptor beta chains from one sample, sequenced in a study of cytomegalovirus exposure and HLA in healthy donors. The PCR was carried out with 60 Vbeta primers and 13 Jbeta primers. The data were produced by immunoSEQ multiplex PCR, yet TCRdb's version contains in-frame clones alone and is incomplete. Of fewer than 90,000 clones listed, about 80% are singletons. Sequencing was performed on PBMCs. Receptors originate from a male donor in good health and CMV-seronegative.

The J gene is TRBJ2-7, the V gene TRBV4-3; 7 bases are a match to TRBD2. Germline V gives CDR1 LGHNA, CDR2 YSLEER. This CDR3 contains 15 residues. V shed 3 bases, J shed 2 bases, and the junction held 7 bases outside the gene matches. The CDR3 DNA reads TGCGCCAGCAGCCAGTTGACCGGGGGGACCTACGAGCAGTACTTC. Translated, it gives CASSQLTGGTYEQYF.

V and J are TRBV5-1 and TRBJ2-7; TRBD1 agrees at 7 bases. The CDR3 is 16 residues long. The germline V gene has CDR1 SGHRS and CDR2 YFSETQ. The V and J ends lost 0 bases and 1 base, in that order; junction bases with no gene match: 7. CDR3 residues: CASSLVGDSQSYEQYF. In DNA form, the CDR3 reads TGCGCCAGCAGCTTGGTGGGGGACAGTCAATCCTACGAGCAGTACTTC.

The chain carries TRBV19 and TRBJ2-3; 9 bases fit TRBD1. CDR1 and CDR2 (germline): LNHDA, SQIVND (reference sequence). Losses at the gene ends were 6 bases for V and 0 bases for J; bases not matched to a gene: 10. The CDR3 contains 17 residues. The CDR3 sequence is CASRPSTGGSSTDTQYF. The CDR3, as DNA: TGTGCCAGTAGGCCTAGCACAGGGGGCTCTAGCACAGATACGCAGTATTTT.

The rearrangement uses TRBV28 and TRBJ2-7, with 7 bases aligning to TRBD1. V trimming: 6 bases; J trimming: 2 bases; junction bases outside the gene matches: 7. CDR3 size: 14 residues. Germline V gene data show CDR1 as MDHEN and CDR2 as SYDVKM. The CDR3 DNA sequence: TGTGCCAGCAGCCCCCCAGGGGGTCCCTACGAGCAGTACTTC. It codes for CASSPPGGPYEQYF. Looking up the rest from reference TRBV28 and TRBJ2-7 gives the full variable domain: DVKVTQSSRYLVKRTGEKVFLECVQDMDHENMFWYRQDPGLGLRLIYFSYDVKMKEKGDIPEGYSVSREKKERFSLILESASTNQTSMYLCASSPPGGPYEQYFGPGTRLTVT.

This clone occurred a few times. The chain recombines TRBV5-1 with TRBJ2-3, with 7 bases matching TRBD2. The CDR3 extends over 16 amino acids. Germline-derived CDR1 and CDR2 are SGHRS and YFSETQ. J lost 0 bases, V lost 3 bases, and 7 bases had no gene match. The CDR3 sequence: CASSSRLAYSTDTQYF. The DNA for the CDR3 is TGCGCCAGCAGCTCCCGACTAGCTTATAGCACAGATACGCAGTATTTT.

CDR3 DNA sequence: TGTGCCAGCAGCTTAGGACAGGGAGCCTACAATGAGCAGTTCTTC. This gives the protein CASSLGQGAYNEQFF. The rearrangement joins TRBV7-3 to TRBJ2-1; 8 bases match TRBD1. V lost 2 bases, J lost 2 bases, and 2 bases stayed unmatched. The V gene's germline CDR1 is SGHTA and CDR2 FQGTGA. CDR3 length: 15 amino acids. Full variable domain (remainder filled in from reference TRBV7-3 and TRBJ2-1): GAGVSQTPSNKVTEKGKYVELRCDPISGHTALYWYRQSLGQGPEFLIYFQGTGAADDSGLPNDRFFAVRPEGSVSTLKIQRTERGDSAVYLCASSLGQGAYNEQFFGPGTRLTVL.

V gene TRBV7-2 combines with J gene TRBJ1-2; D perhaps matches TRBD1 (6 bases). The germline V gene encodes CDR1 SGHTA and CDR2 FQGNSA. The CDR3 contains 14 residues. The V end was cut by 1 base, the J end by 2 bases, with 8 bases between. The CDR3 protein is CASSLDTGNYGYTF. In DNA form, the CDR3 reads TGTGCCAGCAGCTTAGATACAGGGAACTATGGCTACACCTTC. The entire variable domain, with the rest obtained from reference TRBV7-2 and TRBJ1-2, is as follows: GAGVSQSPSNKVTEKGKDVELRCDPISGHTALYWYRQSLGQGLEFLIYFQGNSAPDKSGLPSDRFSAERTGGSVSTLTIQRTQQEDSAVYLCASSLDTGNYGYTFGSGTRLTVV.

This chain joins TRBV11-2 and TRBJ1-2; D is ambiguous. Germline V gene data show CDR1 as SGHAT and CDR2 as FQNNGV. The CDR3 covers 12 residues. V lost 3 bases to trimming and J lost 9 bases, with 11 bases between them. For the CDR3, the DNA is TGTGCCAGCAGCTTCGGTCCGCAAAGCTACACCTTC. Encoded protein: CASSFGPQSYTF.